One and the same sample provided the 5 T cell receptor beta chains below, sequenced in a study of a mutant IDH1 vaccine in newly diagnosed glioma (dated by TCRdb to 2020 to 2023). Receptor amplification or capture employed the immunoSEQ multiplex PCR assay. TCRdb limited this immuneACCESS table to in-frame rearrangements with V and J called. A share of clones is missing; checked studies link under half to unresolved V genes, and the rest is unexplained. The sample table shows roughly 57,000 clones, and about nine tenths are seen once. 1.9% of the sample lies in the top ten. Their recognized antigens are unknown. This specimen's time point label, interpreted: week 11, during vaccination. Every vaccine dose consisted of 300 ug of a 20-mer mutant IDH1 peptide in Montanide, administered subcutaneously together with topical imiquimod. The sequencing here drew on PBMCs, taken from a glioma patient whose treatment included an IDH1 peptide vaccine. These receptors all stem from a man aged 35 to 55 with glioma.

In this sample, this clone turned up once. V is TRBV11-3 and J is TRBJ2-1, with 8 bases matching TRBD2. The V and J ends lost 5 bases and 0 bases, in that order; junction bases with no gene match: 6. Germline V gives CDR1 SGHNT, CDR2 YENEEA. The length of the CDR3 is 16 residues. CDR3 nucleotides: TGTGCCAGCAGCCTGACGGGGGGGTACTCCTACAATGAGCAGTTCTTC. Protein: CASSLTGGYSYNEQFF.

The chain joins TRBV2 to TRBJ2-1; 11 positions match TRBD2. V lost 6 bases to trimming and J lost 4 bases; unmatched junction nucleotides: 5. The germline CDR1 and CDR2 sequences are SNHLY and FYNNEI. The CDR3 is 15 residues long. The CDR3 region has the DNA TGTGCCAGCAGCGGGACTAGCGGACCTTACAATGAGCAGTTCTTC. As protein: CASSGTSGPYNEQFF.

The V and J genes are TRBV2 and TRBJ1-3; TRBD1 might be the D (5 bases). Germline CDR1 reads SNHLY; CDR2 reads FYNNEI. V lost 5 bases, J lost 0 bases, and 14 bases lay in between. The CDR3 runs 16 residues. The CDR3 sequence is CASSSRGDSSGNTIYF. The DNA for the CDR3 is TGTGCCAGCAGTTCCCGGGGAGACAGCTCTGGAAACACCATATATTTT. The full variable domain, completed using reference TRBV2 and TRBJ1-3, is EPEVTQTPSHQVTQMGQEVILRCVPISNHLYFYWYRQILGQKVEFLVSFYNNEISEKSEIFDDQFSVERPDGSNFTLKIRSTKLEDSAMYFCASSSRGDSSGNTIYFGEGSWLTVV.

The chain combines TRBV6-1 with TRBJ1-3, with no clear D. Trimming pared 0 bases from V and 0 bases from J, leaving 12 bases between. CDR3 length: 17 residues. In germline, CDR1 is MNHNS, CDR2 SASEGT. The CDR3 spells CASSEAWVSHSGNTIYF. The CDR3 bases are TGTGCCAGCAGTGAAGCGTGGGTCTCTCACTCTGGAAACACCATATATTTT.

This chain links TRBV19 with TRBJ2-6; 9 positions agree with TRBD1. There are 16 residues in the CDR3. The V gene end was trimmed by 7 bases and the J gene end by 2 bases; junction bases not matched to a gene: 6. Germline V gene sequence: CDR1 LNHDA, CDR2 SQIVND (reference sequence). The CDR3, as DNA: TGTGCCAGTACCCCGGGGACAGGGACTGGGGCCAACGTCCTGACTTTC. Its protein product is CASTPGTGTGANVLTF. Full variable domain (missing parts from reference TRBV19 and TRBJ2-6): DGGITQSPKYLFRKEGQNVTLSCEQNLNHDAMYWYRQDPGQGLRLIYYSQIVNDFQKGDIAEGYSVSREKKESFPLTVTSAQKNPTAFYLCASTPGTGTGANVLTFGAGSRLTVL.